These 5 T cell receptor beta chains originate from one sample sequenced in a study of Graves' ophthalmopathy and Graves' hyperthyroidism. For repertoire sequencing, the TCR beta CDR3 regions were amplified from RNA transcripts. Amplification began with first-round RT-PCR using HTBI primers, then second-round multiplex PCR was performed. TCRdb re-analysed the multiplex PCR reads in MiXCR, keeping a single row per CDR3 protein. This table holds 450,000 or so distinct CDR3 sequences, about 15% found once. The source material was blood. All receptors come from a woman younger than 45 with Graves' ophthalmopathy.

This clonotype was counted at least ten times. This rearrangement joins TRBV30 to TRBJ2-4; D could derive from TRBD1 or TRBD2 (5 bases each). The CDR3 sequence is 11 residues long. Between the trimmed V and J ends, which lost 8 bases and 0 bases, there was a span of 5 bases. Germline V CDR1 and CDR2: GTSNPN, SVGIG (reference sequence). The CDR3 DNA reads as TGTGCCGGGGGAGCCAAAAACATTCAGTACTTC. It encodes CAGGAKNIQYF.

This clonotype was counted many times. The chain couples TRBV11-2 to TRBJ2-7, with D perhaps TRBD1 (5 bases). Germline CDR1 reads SGHAT; CDR2 reads FQNNGV. V lost 5 bases and J 6 bases, leaving 23 bases between the germline ends. The CDR3 loop spans 16 amino acids. CDR3 protein: CASSLFGQRYSGEQYF. The CDR3 DNA reads as TGTGCCAGCAGCCTTTTCGGACAACGATACTCGGGCGAGCAGTACTTC.

This clonotype was seen only a few times. The chain's CDR3 is CASREGISEAFF. The CDR3 nucleotides read TGTGCCAGCAGGGAGGGAATATCTGAAGCTTTCTTT. The chain employs TRBV12-3 or TRBV12-4 and TRBJ1-1; no reliable D call. The CDR3 has 12 residues. Trimming stripped 6 bases from V and 6 bases from J, with 11 bases between.

The sample holds many counts of this clonotype. This chain links TRBV28 with TRBJ1-2; possibly TRBD1 for D (5 bases). The V and J ends lost 6 bases and 3 bases respectively, with 14 bases between them. The germline V gene has CDR1 MDHEN and CDR2 SYDVKM. The CDR3 spans 14 residues. As DNA, the CDR3 is TGTGCCAGCAGCCGCGCGCCGGGACACTATGGCTACACCTTC. It translates to CASSRAPGHYGYTF.

The sample holds many counts of this clonotype. A read error may produce the germline difference seen at one junction end. The chain combines TRBV13 with TRBJ1-1, with 12 bases aligning to TRBD1. The CDR3 totals 16 residues. Germline assignment: CDR1 PRHDT and CDR2 FYEKMQ (reference sequence). The CDR3 DNA follows: TGCGCCAGCAGCGAGGGGACAGGGGGCATGAACACTGAAGCTTTCTTT. Translation: CASSEGTGGMNTEAFF. The full variable domain, in which reference TRBV13 and TRBJ1-1 provide the parts outside the CDR3, is AAGVIQSPRHLIKEKRETATLKCYPIPRHDTVYWYQQGPGQDPQFLISFYEKMQSDKGSIPDRFSAQQFSDYHSELNMSSLELGDSALYFCASSEGTGGMNTEAFFGQGTRLTVV.